This TCR beta chain was sequenced in a study of regulatory T cells in long-lasting Graves disease (dated by TCRdb to the early 2020s). A note on the overall study: Antithyroid drugs had been taken for less than 3 months by newly diagnosed Graves' disease patients. Persistent Graves' disease patients were compared with newly diagnosed Graves' disease patients by peripheral blood TCR sequencing and RNA sequencing. The study was registered as a clinical trial and conducted in China. A total of about 35 samples underwent TCR sequencing, from roughly 13 patients with persistent Graves' disease and some 20 patients with newly diagnosed Graves' disease. What the authors observed across the whole study: The small sample size was acknowledged by the authors as a limitation that may reduce accuracy. Peripheral blood alone was examined, since thyroid tissue, which constituted the primary lesion, could not be accessed. TRBV28, TRBJ1-2 and TRBJ2-5 were preferentially used in persistent disease, while TRBV20-1 and TRBJ2-1 were favored in newly diagnosed disease. Sequencing and analysis were limited to the TCR beta chain. Compared with newly diagnosed patients, persistent Graves' disease patients had lower TCR Shannon entropy and fewer highly expanded clones, which suggests clonal expansion. Patients with persistent disease shared more public clonotypes (roughly 2,900) than newly diagnosed patients did (966).

About this clonotype: Its antigen is currently not known. Base quality data are lacking; no much larger clone is found one base away.

Trimming takes 6 bases from V and 5 bases from J, and the germline ends sit 16 bases apart. CDR1 SGHVS and CDR2 FQNEAQ are derived from the germline V gene. The CDR3 runs 14 residues from the cysteine to the phenylalanine. Only CDR3 DNA is held: 42 bases, read in frame from base 1. The sample's time point label is to be understood as: newly diagnosed GD, antithyroid drugs for less than 3 months. For both TCR sequencing and RNA sequencing, RNA was extracted from PBMCs in TRIzol. Graves' disease was diagnosed according to American Thyroid Association guidelines. Patients were recruited from an endocrinology department in Xi'an, China. Each patient gave around 9 milliliters of peripheral blood, collected in an EDTA anticoagulant tube. Ficoll Paque Plus density gradient separation was used to isolate PBMCs, and no further T cell sorting was done. An Agilent 2100 Bioanalyzer and agarose gel were used to check RNA quality, and a NanoDrop 2000 was used to measure RNA concentration.

The method was multiplex PCR. The listed sequencing device is Illumina HiSeq 4000. CDR3 regions were amplified by Arm-PCR with iRepertoire HTBI primers to construct TCR beta libraries. Gel purification was performed on PCR products prior to sequencing. For the original study's pipeline: A total of 60 to 80 TRBV and approximately 13 TRBJ segments were identified across samples and were used for gene usage analysis of CDR3 amino acid clonotypes. COPE and FqMerger were used to merge the filtered high-quality paired reads into contigs. BLAST was used to align contigs to the IMGT TRBV, TRBD and TRBJ reference genes, and CDR3 was defined following IMGT. Any clonotype with a frequency above 0.1% was counted as a highly expanded clone. Shannon entropy served as the measure of repertoire diversity, while the Gini coefficient captured V-J evenness. Clonotypes shared by more than one individual were considered public. TCRdb redid the processing of the public reads, applying fastp at Q25 and MiXCR, and retained in-frame beta chains. Each CDR3 protein gets just one entry, which takes the most common genes and DNA from the rows behind it. These V and J calls are TCRdb output, not the study's own analysis. The table for this sample lists about 210,000 distinct CDR3 sequences; roughly 19% of them were counted only once. In total, the top ten clones hold about 10% of the sample.

This sample was also put to use in a study of T cells in Graves' hyperthyroidism and ophthalmopathy. As described in the second report: Stable Graves' hyperthyroidism was defined as no progression to ophthalmopathy during 18 months of follow-up. Hyperthyroidism patients were newly diagnosed, with disease duration under 2 months, and aged 18 to 65 years. Patients with uncontrolled infections, other autoimmune diseases, pregnancy or lactation were excluded. Clinical symptoms, serum thyroxine and TRAb, thyroid ultrasound, and orbital computed tomography formed the basis for the diagnoses. The first round of RT-PCR for the TCR CDR3 was performed with the HTBI primer set and the Qiagen OneStep RT-PCR kit. Most expanded thyroid clonotypes (frequency above 0.001) were also detected in blood, a finding suggesting that blood repertoires may reflect thyroid immune responses. A 13 V-J signature model separated ophthalmopathy from stable hyperthyroidism, with approximately 87% sensitivity and roughly 81% specificity in cross-validation and 80%/75% in testing. In validation, the model predicted progression to ophthalmopathy a median of roughly 6.1 months before onset, with roughly 68% sensitivity and more than 72% specificity. TCR V-J signatures able to tell the groups apart were searched for in a discovery cohort of 90 to 100 patients, of whom roughly 42 had Graves' ophthalmopathy and roughly 58 had stable Graves' hyperthyroidism. Prospective prediction of ophthalmopathy was tested in an independent validation cohort consisting of some 18 hyperthyroidism patients and around 16 patients who later progressed to ophthalmopathy. The 95 to 100 discovery patients were divided at random into training and test sets in a 7:3 ratio. In more than five Graves' hyperthyroidism patients, the study also compared T-cell repertoires from thyroid tissue with T-cell repertoires from blood. Once sampling was done, hyperthyroidism patients were given methimazole at a starting dose of 30 mg daily, whereas ophthalmopathy patients were given high-dose intravenous methylprednisolone. Libraries were constructed in a second round of multiplex PCR, after which size selection and purification were performed. Paired-end sequencing of the libraries was performed with 100 bp reads on an Illumina HiSeq2000. Raw data were processed with SOAPnuke, discarding reads with adapters, uncalled bases, mean Phred below 15, or no exact constant-primer or identifier match. High-quality paired reads were merged with COPE v1.2.5, and unique nucleotide sequences were defined as clonotypes. Clonotypes were aligned to IMGT TRBV, TRBD and TRBJ reference segments using MiTCR v1.1. The analysis included only V-J combinations with a frequency above 0.0001, which together covered around 99% of the repertoires. A TCS score was defined as the ratio of F50 (clonal expansion) to E x V (chaos), with BLOSUM62-based TCRdist applied between CDR3 peptides within each V-J. Welch's t-statistics and random forest reduced 500 to 650 V-J features to 13, which were used in a naive Bayes classifier (R e1071). No statistical method was used to fix the sample size in advance, and group allocation was not hidden from the investigators. The paper describes TCR Vbeta CDR3 sequencing of 120 to 150 peripheral blood samples, made up of 43 ophthalmopathy patients, 70 to 75 hyperthyroidism patients and 17 progressor patients.

The sequence was collected from a woman aged 25 to 39 with Graves disease. Donor details come from another sample of the same person, matched by shared clones. The chain was built from TRBV7-8 and TRBJ1-2, with no reliable assignment of the D segment. Here the sequenced sample was peripheral blood mononuclear cells (PBMCs), taken at new diagnosis, from a patient treated with antithyroid drugs. The nucleotide sequence is TGTGCCAGCAGGTCGGGTCGAACCTCTTATGGCTACACCTTC. Translated, this is CASRSGRTSYGYTF.